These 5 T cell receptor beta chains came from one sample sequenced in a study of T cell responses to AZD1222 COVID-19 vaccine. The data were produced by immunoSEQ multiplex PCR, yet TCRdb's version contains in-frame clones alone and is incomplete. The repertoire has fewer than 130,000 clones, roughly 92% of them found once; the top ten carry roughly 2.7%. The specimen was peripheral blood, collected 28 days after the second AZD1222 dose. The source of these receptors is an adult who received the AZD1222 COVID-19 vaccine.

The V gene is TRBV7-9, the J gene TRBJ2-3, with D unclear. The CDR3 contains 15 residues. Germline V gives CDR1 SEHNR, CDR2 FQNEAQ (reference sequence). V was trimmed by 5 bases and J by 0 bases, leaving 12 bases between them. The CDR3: CASSPFEDSTDTQYF. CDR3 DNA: TGTGCCAGCAGCCCGTTCGAGGACAGCACAGATACGCAGTATTTT.

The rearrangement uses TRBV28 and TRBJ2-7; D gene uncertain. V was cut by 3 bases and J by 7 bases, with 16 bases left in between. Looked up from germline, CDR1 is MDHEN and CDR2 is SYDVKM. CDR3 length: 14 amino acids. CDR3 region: CASSFVSQVGEQYF. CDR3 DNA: TGTGCCAGCAGTTTTGTTTCCCAGGTCGGAGAGCAGTACTTC.

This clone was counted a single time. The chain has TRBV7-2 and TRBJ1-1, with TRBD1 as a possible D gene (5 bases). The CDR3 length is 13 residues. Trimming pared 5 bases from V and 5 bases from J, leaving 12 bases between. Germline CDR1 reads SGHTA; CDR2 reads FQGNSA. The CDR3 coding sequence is TGTGCCAGCAGCGGATTACGGGGGACTGAAGCTTTCTTT. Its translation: CASSGLRGTEAFF.

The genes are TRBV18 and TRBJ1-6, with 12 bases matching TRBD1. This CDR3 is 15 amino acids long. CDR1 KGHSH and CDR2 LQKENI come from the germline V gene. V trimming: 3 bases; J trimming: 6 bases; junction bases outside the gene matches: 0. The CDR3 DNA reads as TGTGCCAGCTCACCGGGACAGGGGGCTAATTCACCCCTCCACTTT. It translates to CASSPGQGANSPLHF.

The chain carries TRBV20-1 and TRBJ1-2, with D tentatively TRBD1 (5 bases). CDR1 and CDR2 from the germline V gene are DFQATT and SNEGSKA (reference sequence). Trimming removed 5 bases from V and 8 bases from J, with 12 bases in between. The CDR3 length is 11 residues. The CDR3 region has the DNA TGCAGTGCTTCCCGGGGGGAGGGCTACACCTTC. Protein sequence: CSASRGEGYTF.